The TCR beta chain described here comes from a study of shared clonotypes between healthy human individuals. Findings of the study overall: Only blood was sampled; tissue repertoires likely differ.

With respect to this clone: Its antigen is not known. One base away lies a much larger clone, so this may be a sequencing read error. The same CDR3 can be traced to other DNA sequences in this sample.

The V gene's germline CDR1 is SEHNR and CDR2 FQNEAQ (reference sequence). The CDR3 is made up of 13 amino acids. Between the trimmed V and J ends, which lost 1 base and 5 bases, there was a span of 8 bases. TCRdb keeps only in-frame clones here, not all; method: immunoSEQ multiplex PCR. The sample lists around 500,000 clones, 60% to 85% occurring once. The V gene is TRBV7-9, the J gene TRBJ1-1, with TRBD1 as a possible D gene (6 bases). The sample taken for sequencing was PBMCs. The origin of this receptor is a woman aged 35 to 49 in good health. Some clones in this sample may be carry-over from other donors' samples. The CDR3 DNA sequence: TGTGCCAGCAGCTTAGAAGGGGGAACTGAAGCTTTCTTT. Its protein product is CASSLEGGTEAFF.